A selection of T cell receptor beta chains follows, all from one sample in a study of lymphopenia after photon versus proton radiotherapy. Clones were sequenced by immunoSEQ multiplex PCR, and TCRdb holds only the in-frame ones, with some missing. Among around 20,000 clones listed, about 93% were seen once. This specimen was peripheral blood, taken from a patient treated with proton-based radiotherapy. The receptors come from a woman between 65 and 79 years old with pancreatic cancer. Some clones in this sample may be carry-over from other donors' samples. Both conserved end residues are part of each CDR3. Fields, in order: CDR3 length, J gene, V gene, D gene, clone size, CDR3 protein, CDR3 DNA. The D gene is left open where the match is weak. Where a row states a size, it is once, few, many or the class of an expanded clone; other rows omit it.

CDR3 length: 12
J gene: TRBJ1-5
V gene: TRBV10-1
D gene: NA
clone size: NA
CDR3 protein: CASSEGRQPQHF
CDR3 DNA: TGCGCCAGCAGTGAGGGCAGGCAGCCCCAGCATTTT

CDR3 length: 14
J gene: TRBJ1-5
V gene: TRBV21-1
D gene: NA
clone size: NA
CDR3 protein: CASSKRGVNQPQHF
CDR3 DNA: TGTGCCAGCAGCAAAAGAGGGGTCAATCAGCCCCAGCATTTT

CDR3 length: 15
J gene: TRBJ1-1
V gene: TRBV4-2
D gene: NA
clone size: NA
CDR3 protein: CASSQDLMENTEAFF
CDR3 DNA: TGTGCCAGCAGCCAAGATTTAATGGAGAACACTGAAGCTTTCTTT

CDR3 length: 11
J gene: TRBJ2-3
V gene: TRBV29-1
D gene: NA
clone size: NA
CDR3 protein: CSVGGTDTQYF
CDR3 DNA: TGCAGCGTTGGGGGCACAGATACGCAGTATTTT

CDR3 length: 15
J gene: TRBJ2-3
V gene: TRBV19
D gene: TRBD2
clone size: NA
CDR3 protein: CASSMAASGSDTQYF
CDR3 DNA: TGTGCCAGTAGTATGGCGGCTAGCGGGTCGGATACGCAGTATTTT

CDR3 length: 13
J gene: TRBJ1-2
V gene: TRBV30
D gene: TRBD1
clone size: once
CDR3 protein: CAWSVPGGYGYTF
CDR3 DNA: TGTGCCTGGAGTGTCCCAGGGGGTTATGGCTACACCTTC

CDR3 length: 11
J gene: TRBJ2-2
V gene: TRBV2
D gene: NA
clone size: NA
CDR3 protein: CASSATGELFF
CDR3 DNA: TGTGCCAGCAGTGCGACCGGGGAGCTGTTTTTT

CDR3 length: 18
J gene: TRBJ2-2
V gene: TRBV19
D gene: TRBD2
clone size: NA
CDR3 protein: CASSIGLAGDWNTGELFF
CDR3 DNA: TGTGCCAGTAGTATAGGACTAGCGGGAGACTGGAACACCGGGGAGCTGTTTTTT

CDR3 length: 18
J gene: TRBJ2-3
V gene: TRBV28
D gene: TRBD1
clone size: once
CDR3 protein: CASSPTLGTGYSTDTQYF
CDR3 DNA: TGTGCCAGCAGTCCAACCCTCGGGACAGGATATAGCACAGATACGCAGTATTTT

CDR3 length: 14
J gene: TRBJ1-2
V gene: TRBV28
D gene: TRBD1
clone size: once
CDR3 protein: CASIKGTGGYGYTF
CDR3 DNA: TGTGCCAGCATTAAAGGGACAGGGGGGTATGGCTACACCTTC

CDR3 length: 15
J gene: TRBJ2-1
V gene: TRBV11-2
D gene: TRBD2
clone size: NA
CDR3 protein: CASSLETSGYNEQFF
CDR3 DNA: TGTGCCAGCAGCTTGGAGACTAGCGGCTACAATGAGCAGTTCTTC

CDR3 length: 14
J gene: TRBJ1-3
V gene: TRBV7-8
D gene: NA
clone size: NA
CDR3 protein: CASSPGDFGNTIYF
CDR3 DNA: TGTGCCAGCAGCCCCGGGGACTTTGGAAACACCATATATTTT

CDR3 length: 14
J gene: TRBJ2-3
V gene: TRBV2
D gene: NA
clone size: NA
CDR3 protein: CASSDRRSTDTQYF
CDR3 DNA: TGTGCCAGCAGTGATCGGCGGAGCACAGATACGCAGTATTTT

CDR3 length: 14
J gene: TRBJ2-2
V gene: TRBV5-1
D gene: NA
clone size: NA
CDR3 protein: CASSYSQNTGELFF
CDR3 DNA: TGCGCCAGCAGCTACAGCCAAAACACCGGGGAGCTGTTTTTT

CDR3 length: 16
J gene: TRBJ2-1
V gene: TRBV19
D gene: NA
clone size: NA
CDR3 protein: CASSPFGASTYDEQFF
CDR3 DNA: TGTGCCAGTAGCCCCTTTGGGGCTAGTACTTACGATGAGCAGTTCTTC

CDR3 length: 14
J gene: TRBJ1-2
V gene: TRBV7-8
D gene: NA
clone size: NA
CDR3 protein: CASSLTLTDYGYTF
CDR3 DNA: TGTGCCAGCAGCTTAACGTTGACAGACTATGGCTACACCTTC

CDR3 length: 18
J gene: TRBJ2-7
V gene: TRBV11-2
D gene: NA
clone size: NA
CDR3 protein: CASSLDLLPGHSSYEQYF
CDR3 DNA: TGTGCCAGCAGCTTAGATCTTCTACCGGGACATAGTTCCTACGAGCAGTACTTC

CDR3 length: 13
J gene: TRBJ2-7
V gene: TRBV30
D gene: NA
clone size: once
CDR3 protein: CAWNQKGLYEQYF
CDR3 DNA: TGTGCCTGGAACCAAAAGGGGCTCTACGAGCAGTACTTC

CDR3 length: 14
J gene: TRBJ1-5
V gene: TRBV19
D gene: TRBD1
clone size: NA
CDR3 protein: CASSIAGGNQPQHF
CDR3 DNA: TGTGCCAGTAGTATAGCAGGGGGGAATCAGCCCCAGCATTTT

CDR3 length: 17
J gene: TRBJ1-2
V gene: TRBV7-8
D gene: TRBD1
clone size: NA
CDR3 protein: CASSLRPVRDRDYGYTF
CDR3 DNA: TGTGCCAGCAGCCTTCGCCCTGTCCGGGACAGGGACTATGGCTACACCTTC

CDR3 length: 12
J gene: TRBJ1-2
V gene: TRBV2
D gene: NA
clone size: NA
CDR3 protein: CASSEGVSGYTF
CDR3 DNA: TGTGCCAGCAGTGAAGGGGTCTCTGGCTACACCTTC

CDR3 length: 13
J gene: TRBJ2-2
V gene: TRBV7-2
D gene: NA
clone size: NA
CDR3 protein: CASSGQNTGELFF
CDR3 DNA: TGTGCCAGCAGCGGACAGAACACCGGGGAGCTGTTTTTT

CDR3 length: 17
J gene: TRBJ2-1
V gene: TRBV7-2
D gene: NA
clone size: once
CDR3 protein: CASRSGAQAGSYNEQFF
CDR3 DNA: TGTGCCAGCAGATCAGGAGCACAAGCGGGTTCCTACAATGAGCAGTTCTTC